This T cell receptor (beta chain) is drawn from a study of blood T cell repertoires in COVID-19. On the study more broadly: The United States, Italy and Spain provided the acute and convalescent COVID-19 samples. PBMCs, B-cell-depleted T cells, or T cells provided the cDNA or gDNA that made up the material.

CDR1 is MNHEY, CDR2 SMNVEV, per germline (reference sequence). This CDR3 is built from 13 residues. The ends were cut back, 4 bases at V and 5 bases at J, with 12 bases in the middle. Source study methods: Nucleated cell number was recorded as an estimate derived from reference gene primer amplification. TCRdb's table, derived via immunoSEQ multiplex PCR, lists solely in-frame clones and lacks some. That table furnishes V, J and clone size, whereas the DNA furnished D and trimming. The sample shows approximately 26,000 clones, roughly 89% of them seen only once. This clone was recorded a few times. Sequencing was carried out using peripheral blood. The rearrangement links TRBV27 to TRBJ2-7; D call uncertain. This receptor was obtained from a man in his 70s with active COVID-19. CDR3 DNA: TGTGCCAGCAGTTCCCTTCCGAGCGACGAGCAGTACTTC. Residues: CASSSLPSDEQYF.